Below are 10 T cell receptor beta chains sequenced from a single sample in a study of blood T cell repertoires in COVID-19. TCRdb's copy holds only in-frame clones and misses some; the assay was immunoSEQ multiplex PCR. The sample yields around 300,000 clones, around 90% seen once. The sequencing sample was made of PBMCs or T cells enriched from blood (not recorded which). All receptors come from a young woman with acute COVID-19.

The gene calls are TRBV24-1 and TRBJ1-2; 8 nucleotides line up with TRBD1. This CDR3 comprises 12 residues. Trimming took 3 bases from V and 9 from J; bases not matched to a gene: 2. CDR1 is KGHDR and CDR2 is SFDVKD in the germline V gene. The CDR3 nucleotides are TGTGCCACCAGTGATCGGACAGGGAGCTACACCTTC. Translated: CATSDRTGSYTF.

V and J are TRBV29-1 and TRBJ1-3; possible D gene TRBD1, 5 bases. V lost 5 bases and J 2 bases, leaving 10 bases between the germline ends. Germline lookup yields CDR1 SQVTM and CDR2 ANQGSEA. The CDR3 is 13 amino acids. CDR3 nucleotides: TGCAGCGTTTTCGCAGGGACTGGAAACACCATATATTTT. Amino acid sequence: CSVFAGTGNTIYF.

This clone was observed a handful of times. One end of the junction fails to match germline, which may point to a read error. V gene TRBV7-7 combines with J gene TRBJ2-1; tentative D call: TRBD2 (5 bases). The germline V gene encodes CDR1 SSHAT and CDR2 FNYEAQ (reference sequence). The CDR3 extends over 15 amino acids. CDR3 DNA sequence: TGTGCTAGCAGCTTAGCGCCCTCACACTACAATGAGCAGTTCTTC. Translated, it gives CASSLAPSHYNEQFF.

The genes are TRBV7-2 and TRBJ1-2; possible D gene TRBD1, 6 bases. The CDR3 spans 16 residues. V was trimmed by 0 bases and J by 8 bases, leaving 19 bases between them. Germline-derived CDR1 and CDR2 are SGHTA and FQGNSA. CDR3 sequence (DNA): TGTGCCAGCAGCTTAGCTAGAGTGGCGGGGGCGGAGGGCTACACCTTC. Translated: CASSLARVAGAEGYTF.

J is TRBJ1-2 and V is TRBV18; 8 bases agree with TRBD1. Germline V lookup: CDR1 KGHSH, CDR2 LQKENI. V lost 3 bases to trimming and J lost 4 bases; unmatched junction nucleotides: 16. The CDR3 spans 18 residues. In DNA, the CDR3 is TGTGCCAGCTCACCGCCCCCCGGGACAGGCCCACTACTCTATGGCTACACCTTC. Its protein is CASSPPPGTGPLLYGYTF.

The chain recombines TRBV18 with TRBJ2-1, with a possible D match to TRBD1 (5 bases). Trimming stripped 3 bases from V and 9 bases from J, with 12 bases between. The germline V gene encodes CDR1 KGHSH and CDR2 LQKENI. The CDR3 is 13 amino acids. CDR3 in amino acids: CASSPRVEGEQFF. DNA for the CDR3: TGTGCCAGCTCACCCAGGGTTGAAGGTGAGCAGTTCTTC.

This clone has more than one count but fewer than ten. V and J are TRBV28 and TRBJ1-4; TRBD1 might be the D (6 bases). The V gene's germline CDR1 is MDHEN and CDR2 SYDVKM. Deletions cut 3 bases from V and 4 bases from J, with 12 bases between. The CDR3 runs 15 residues. The CDR3 DNA is TGTGCCAGCAGTTTTGGGGGCAGCTTTAATGAAAAACTGTTTTTT. Amino acid sequence: CASSFGGSFNEKLFF. The full variable domain, in which reference TRBV28 and TRBJ1-4 provide the parts outside the CDR3, is DVKVTQSSRYLVKRTGEKVFLECVQDMDHENMFWYRQDPGLGLRLIYFSYDVKMKEKGDIPEGYSVSREKKERFSLILESASTNQTSMYLCASSFGGSFNEKLFFGSGTQLSVL.

This rearrangement joins TRBV18 to TRBJ2-7, with TRBD2 matching 7 bases. Germline V lookup: CDR1 KGHSH, CDR2 LQKENI. J was trimmed by 5 bases and V by 3 bases; bases with no gene match: 7. The CDR3 covers 14 residues. The CDR3 is CASSPLVGGNEQYF. The DNA for the CDR3 is TGTGCCAGCTCACCCCTGGTCGGGGGGAACGAGCAGTACTTC. The full variable domain, rest sourced from reference TRBV18 and TRBJ2-7, is NAGVMQNPRHLVRRRGQEARLRCSPMKGHSHVYWYRQLPEEGLKFMVYLQKENIIDESGMPKERFSAEFPKEGPSILRIQQVVRGDSAAYFCASSPLVGGNEQYFGPGTRLTVT.

V usage is TRBV28 and J usage is TRBJ1-6; unclear D gene. The germline V gene encodes CDR1 MDHEN and CDR2 SYDVKM. The CDR3 has 16 amino acids. The V end was cut by 1 base, the J end by 6 bases, with 13 bases between. The CDR3 DNA reads as TGTGCCAGCAGTTTATCGCCGGGAGAGGCTAATTCACCCCTCCACTTT. Amino acid sequence: CASSLSPGEANSPLHF.

This rearrangement joins TRBV5-4 to TRBJ2-2, with D unclear. The CDR3 is 14 residues long. CDR1 SGHNT and CDR2 YYREEE come from the germline V gene (reference sequence). V was shortened by 0 bases and J by 4 bases, with 7 bases between the two germline ends. As DNA, the CDR3 is TGTGCCAGCAGCTTGGACTACCCCACCGGGGAGCTGTTTTTT. The encoded protein is CASSLDYPTGELFF.